This T cell receptor beta chain was recorded in a study of STAT5B mutations in CD4+ large granular lymphocyte leukemia. Study-wide results and limits: Patient CD4-sorted repertoires stayed more clonal than healthy ones after leukemic-clone removal. Without HLA matching, higher CD4+ than CD8+ T-LGLL clonality could reflect small sample size.

Trimming shortened V by 3 bases and J by 7 bases, and 21 bases separated the two germline ends. The CDR3 is 16 amino acids. A word on this clone: The antigen is not known.

Here immunoSEQ multiplex PCR was the method, and the copy in TCRdb shows in-frame clones only, minus some. The table shows approximately 49,000 clones, with less than 85% occurring only once. Sequenced: CD4+ T cells from blood buffy coats. The source is a human donor in good health. V and J are TRBV23-1 and TRBJ1-2; D may be TRBD1 (5 bases). TRBV23-1 is an ORF; its function is uncertain. CDR3 sequence (DNA): TGCGCCAGCAGTCATAGGGCCGGGACCAGGCTCGGTGGCTACACCTTC. Protein product: CASSHRAGTRLGGYTF.